These 22 T cell receptor beta chains came from one sample sequenced in a study of beta chain features in type 1 diabetes. The entirety of the isolated RNA underwent reverse transcription, so expressed TCRB transcripts were sequenced. The method was immunoSEQ multiplex PCR; TCRdb's version includes in-frame clones alone and lacks a portion of them. The data hold more than 250,000 clones, with 13% to 15% observed a single time. No antigen is known for these receptors. Study results and caveats: Across all four CD4+ subsets, people with type 1 diabetes showed modestly shorter TCRB CDR3s.

The sample consisted of naive CD4+ T cells from blood. These receptors were taken from a young man with type 1 diabetes.

This rearrangement joins TRBV18 to TRBJ2-5, with TRBD2 identical over 7 bases. Near its end, the DNA agrees better with TRBJ2-7, so the J call may be wrong. The CDR3 runs 14 residues. CDR1 is KGHSH and CDR2 is LQKENI in the germline V gene. The CDR3 sequence is CASSNSGEAYEQYF. CDR3 nucleotides: TGTGCCAGCTCAAACAGCGGGGAGGCCTACGAGCAGTACTTC.

The chain uses TRBV5-1 and TRBJ2-2, with a tentative D call TRBD2 (5 bases). The CDR3 sequence is 16 residues long. Germline assignment: CDR1 SGHRS and CDR2 YFSETQ. V lost 0 bases and J 5 bases, leaving 14 bases between the germline ends. In DNA, the CDR3 is TGCGCCAGCAGCTTGGCCGGGGTTAGATCGACCGGGGAGCTGTTTTTT. Its translation is CASSLAGVRSTGELFF.

The sample holds a few counts of this clone. The chain carries TRBV7-9 and TRBJ2-5, with 9 nucleotides matching TRBD1. CDR1 SEHNR and CDR2 FQNEAQ come from the germline V gene (reference sequence). This CDR3 comprises 15 residues. V dropped 3 bases and J dropped 1; count of bases not matched to a gene: 3. In DNA, the CDR3 is TGTGCCAGCAGCTTCGGACAGGGGTCCCAAGAGACCCAGTACTTC. Encoded protein: CASSFGQGSQETQYF.

The gene calls are TRBV5-1 and TRBJ1-1, with D perhaps matching TRBD1 (5 bases). Germline V gene lookup returns CDR1 SGHRS and CDR2 YFSETQ. V lost 4 bases and J lost 0, with 16 bases in between. The CDR3 totals 16 residues. CDR3 sequence (DNA): TGCGCCAGCAGCCTCCCGACAGATACCCTGAACACTGAAGCTTTCTTT. Translation gives CASSLPTDTLNTEAFF. Based on the CDR3 plus reference TRBV5-1 and TRBJ1-1, the full variable domain is KAGVTQTPRYLIKTRGQQVTLSCSPISGHRSVSWYQQTPGQGLQFLFEYFSETQRNKGNFPGRFSGRQFSNSRSEMNVSTLELGDSALYLCASSLPTDTLNTEAFFGQGTRLTVV.

This chain connects TRBV29-1 to TRBJ2-7, with a possible D match to TRBD1 (6 bases). Trimming removed 7 bases from V and 1 base from J, with 20 bases in between. CDR1 is SQVTM, CDR2 ANQGSEA, per germline. CDR3 size: 15 residues. CDR3 sequence: CSARGPGTKSYEQYF. CDR3 nucleotides: TGCAGCGCTAGAGGCCCCGGGACAAAGTCCTACGAGCAGTACTTC.

As to this clone: The junction departs from germline at one end; a sequencing error may be responsible. The CDR3 sequence: CSGGLAATGEMFF. As DNA, the CDR3 is TGCAGCGGGGGACTAGCTGCAACCGGGGAGATGTTTTTT. The gene calls are TRBV29-1 and TRBJ2-2; 9 nucleotides line up with TRBD2. The CDR3 is made up of 13 amino acids. Germline values: CDR1 SQVTM, CDR2 ANQGSEA.

The table lists this clone with a few counts. The chain joins TRBV7-9 to TRBJ1-1; 7 nucleotides match TRBD1. V was clipped by 6 bases and J by 4 bases; unmatched bases: 5. This CDR3 has 13 amino acids. Germline lookup yields CDR1 SEHNR and CDR2 FQNEAQ (reference sequence). This CDR3 reads CASRPRDSTEAFF. CDR3 in DNA: TGTGCCAGCAGACCCCGGGACAGCACTGAAGCTTTCTTT.

The sample holds a few counts of this clone. V and J are TRBV4-3 and TRBJ2-3, with 10 bases aligning to TRBD2. This CDR3 spans 16 amino acids. Germline loops: CDR1 LGHNA, CDR2 YSLEER. V dropped 4 bases and J dropped 4; count of bases not matched to a gene: 8. The CDR3 protein is CASSLQLAGVADTQYF. The DNA of the CDR3 is TGCGCCAGCAGCCTACAGCTAGCGGGAGTTGCAGATACGCAGTATTTT.

This clone was counted between two and nine times. This chain connects TRBV5-1 to TRBJ2-6; D gene unclear. Germline values: CDR1 SGHRS, CDR2 YFSETQ. The ends were cut back, 0 bases at V and 1 base at J, with 5 bases in the middle. CDR3 length: 15 residues. The CDR3 sequence is CASSLVFSGANVLTF. CDR3 DNA sequence: TGCGCCAGCAGCTTGGTATTTTCTGGGGCCAACGTCCTGACTTTC.

The chain joins TRBV4-2 to TRBJ1-2, with TRBD1 matching 8 bases. In germline, CDR1 is LGHNA, CDR2 YNFKEQ. Trimming cost V 1 base and J 1 base; bases outside gene matches: 5. The CDR3 is 16 residues long. CDR3 DNA sequence: TGTGCCAGCAGCCAAGGGGACAGGATCCTTAACTATGGCTACACCTTC. Residues: CASSQGDRILNYGYTF.

The chain uses TRBV25-1 and TRBJ2-5; 12 bases align to TRBD2. V lost 8 bases to trimming and J lost 5 bases; unmatched junction nucleotides: 3. CDR1 MGHDK and CDR2 SYGVNS come from the germline V gene. The CDR3 runs to 13 residues. CDR3 in DNA: TGTGCCAGCGGACTAGCGGGAAAGGAGACCCAGTACTTC. Translating it yields CASGLAGKETQYF.

The rearrangement joins TRBV4-2 to TRBJ1-1, with 8 bases that match TRBD1. The CDR3 runs 15 residues. V shed 0 bases, J shed 1 base, and the junction held 1 base outside the gene matches. In germline, CDR1 is LGHNA, CDR2 YNFKEQ. CDR3: CASSQEGQGNTEAFF. DNA of the CDR3: TGTGCCAGCAGCCAAGAAGGACAGGGGAACACTGAAGCTTTCTTT.

This chain uses TRBV27 with TRBJ2-2; TRBD1 is a possible D gene (5 bases). Germline CDR1 and CDR2: MNHEY and SMNVEV (reference sequence). V was trimmed by 0 bases and J by 3 bases, leaving 11 bases between them. The CDR3 contains 16 residues. The CDR3 sequence is CASSLSTVPYTGELFF. The CDR3 coding sequence is TGTGCCAGCAGTTTATCGACAGTCCCTTACACCGGGGAGCTGTTTTTT.

The rearrangement uses TRBV5-1 and TRBJ2-4; D is uncertain. Trimming removed 0 bases at V and 3 bases at J, with 7 bases between. This CDR3 has 14 amino acids. Germline CDR1 reads SGHRS; CDR2 reads YFSETQ. The DNA of the CDR3 is TGCGCCAGCAGCTTGGATGCCGGCAAAAACATTCAGTACTTC. Translating gives CASSLDAGKNIQYF.

This clone turned up a few times. The chain employs TRBV5-1 and TRBJ2-1; D perhaps matches TRBD2 (5 bases). V was trimmed by 6 bases and J by 0 bases, leaving 13 bases between them. There are 15 residues in the CDR3. Germline V CDR1 and CDR2: SGHRS, YFSETQ. CDR3 region: CASTAEGFSYNEQFF. DNA of the CDR3: TGCGCCAGCACTGCCGAGGGATTCTCCTACAATGAGCAGTTCTTC.

The V call is TRBV7-2, the J call TRBJ1-2; 7 bases are a match to TRBD1. The germline V gene has CDR1 SGHTA and CDR2 FQGNSA. This CDR3 has 14 residues. Losses at the gene ends were 5 bases for V and 2 bases for J; bases not matched to a gene: 5. CDR3 loop: CASSPGQQNYGYTF. CDR3 DNA sequence: TGTGCCAGCAGCCCGGGACAGCAGAACTATGGCTACACCTTC.

This clone was seen only a few times. This chain links TRBV29-1 with TRBJ1-2; D is perhaps TRBD1 (5 bases). This CDR3 spans 15 amino acids. Germline CDR1 and CDR2: SQVTM and ANQGSEA. The V end lost 6 bases, the J end lost 5 bases, and 22 bases lay between the germline ends. CDR3 nucleotides: TGCAGCGTCGTGCAGGGAATCGGTTTATTTTATGGCTACACCTTC. Encoded protein: CSVVQGIGLFYGYTF.

Only a few counts were recorded for this clone. This sequence joins TRBV7-2 and TRBJ2-5; TRBD2 aligns across 13 bases. Germline CDR1 and CDR2: SGHTA and FQGNSA. J lost 3 bases, V lost 2 bases, and 3 bases had no gene match. The CDR3 spans 16 residues. The CDR3 bases are TGTGCCAGCAGCTTACTCGGACTAGCGGGAGAAGAGACCCAGTACTTC. Amino acid sequence: CASSLLGLAGEETQYF.

Only a few counts were recorded for this clone. This chain uses TRBV2 with TRBJ1-5; no clear D. CDR3 size: 13 residues. The V end was cut by 4 bases, the J end by 5 bases, with 9 bases between. Germline V gene lookup returns CDR1 SNHLY and CDR2 FYNNEI. DNA for the CDR3: TGTGCCAGCAGTGGAGGCCTGGATCAGCCCCAGCATTTT. Translation: CASSGGLDQPQHF.

This clone has a handful of counts. This rearrangement joins TRBV7-9 to TRBJ1-2; TRBD1 might be the D (5 bases). V lost 2 bases to trimming and J lost 4 bases, with 20 bases between them. This CDR3 comprises 17 residues. The germline V gene has CDR1 SEHNR and CDR2 FQNEAQ (reference sequence). This chain's CDR3 is CASSLREMGGLPYGYTF. DNA for the CDR3: TGTGCCAGCAGCTTAAGGGAAATGGGGGGACTCCCCTATGGCTACACCTTC.

To note about this clone: Other nucleotide sequences from this sample produce the same CDR3. The chain is built from TRBV5-1 and TRBJ1-2; tentative D call: TRBD1 (5 bases). The CDR3 runs to 13 residues. CDR1 is SGHRS and CDR2 is YFSETQ in the germline V gene. V was clipped by 0 bases and J by 3 bases, with 6 bases between them. This CDR3 reads CASSLGRDYGYTF. The CDR3 bases are TGCGCCAGCAGCTTGGGCAGGGACTATGGCTACACCTTC.

This clone was found a few times. V gene TRBV28 combines with J gene TRBJ1-4, with a weak D call TRBD1 (5 bases). The CDR3 has 14 residues. CDR1 and CDR2 (germline): MDHEN, SYDVKM. V lost 6 bases and J 5 bases, leaving 13 bases between the germline ends. The CDR3: CASRMDNQNEKLFF. CDR3 sequence (DNA): TGTGCCAGCAGAATGGACAATCAAAATGAAAAACTGTTTTTT.